This TCR beta chain emerged from a study of control samples from healthy donors and cancer patients. The CDR3 covers 16 residues. V lost 0 bases and J 4 bases, leaving 14 bases between the germline ends. Germline CDR1 and CDR2: WSHSY and SAAADI. The method was immunoSEQ multiplex PCR; TCRdb's version includes in-frame clones alone and lacks a portion of them. This repertoire shows approximately 130,000 clones, about nine tenths found once; its top ten account for over 7.5%. Sequenced: blood. This rearrangement joins TRBV10-2 to TRBJ2-3; D unresolved. The receptor's source is a man between 35 and 55 years old in good health. In DNA, the CDR3 is TGCGCCAGCAGTGAGTCTTCCCTAGGAATAGCAGATACGCAGTATTTT. Amino acid sequence: CASSESSLGIADTQYF.